The T cell receptor beta chain under discussion was sequenced for a study of T-cell reconstitution after alpha-beta-depleted transplantation in children. Findings of the study overall: Day-60 TCRbeta diversity that was high in some patients was derived from surviving recipient T cells and thymic progenitors. A year had passed since transplant, and T-cell counts and diversity by then came mostly from newly produced T cells. Alpha-beta T cells about two months after transplant reportedly derived from several hundred expanded graft clones.

This clonotype was observed a handful of times. The antigen is not known. Trimming pared 0 bases from V and 0 bases from J, leaving 19 bases between. The CDR3 has 20 amino acids. Germline V CDR1 and CDR2: SGHRS, YFSETQ. As it was prepared, the TCRbeta library received unique molecular identifiers. One entry per CDR3 protein results from TCRdb running MiXCR on the PCR reads. The data show roughly 310,000 distinct CDR3 sequences, around 25% seen once. The TCR comes from a male patient younger than 18 who had a stem cell transplant for acute lymphoblastic leukemia, so the T cells may come from the graft donor. The starting material was PBMCs, mostly from graft donor cells, obtained 180 days after TCRalphabeta/CD19-depleted stem cell transplant. This chain links TRBV5-1 with TRBJ2-6; tentatively, D is TRBD2 (5 bases). The CDR3 region is CASSLDFWQEALSGANVLTF. In DNA form, the CDR3 reads TGCGCCAGCAGCTTGGATTTTTGGCAGGAGGCCCTCTCTGGGGCCAACGTCCTGACTTTC.